What follows are 20 T cell receptor beta chains derived from one specimen sequenced in a study of brain T cells in children with intractable seizures. Clones were sequenced by immunoSEQ multiplex PCR, and TCRdb holds only the in-frame ones, with some missing. The data show roughly 110,000 clones, roughly 92% seen once. The source was peripheral blood, collected at surgery. The receptors were sampled from a boy younger than two with hemimegalencephaly and intractable seizures.

The chain has TRBV6-5 and TRBJ2-7; D is ambiguous. V lost 5 bases to trimming and J lost 5 bases, with 16 bases between them. CDR3 length: 14 amino acids. Germline CDR1 and CDR2: MNHEY and SVGAGI. The CDR3 reads CASSPLRLGDEQYF. CDR3 bases: TGTGCCAGCAGTCCTTTACGGCTTGGGGACGAGCAGTACTTC.

The rearrangement links TRBV27 to TRBJ1-1, with 8 bases lining up with TRBD1. V was pared by 6 bases and J by 3 bases, with 0 bases of the junction left unmatched. Germline V lookup: CDR1 MNHEY, CDR2 SMNVEV (reference sequence). This CDR3 contains 12 residues. The CDR3 protein is CASRQGDTEAFF. Written as DNA, the CDR3 is TGTGCCAGCAGACAGGGGGACACTGAAGCTTTCTTT.

The chain joins TRBV10-3 to TRBJ2-3; the D gene is possibly TRBD1 (6 bases). The CDR3 runs 15 residues. Germline CDR1 reads ENHRY; CDR2 reads SYGVKD. The V and J ends lost 3 bases and 0 bases respectively, with 10 bases between them. CDR3 protein: CAISDITGSTDTQYF. CDR3 bases: TGTGCCATCAGTGATATAACAGGGAGCACAGATACGCAGTATTTT.

The chain carries TRBV27 and TRBJ1-1; D is unclear. Trimming left V 8 bases short and J 0 bases short, with 10 bases between. This CDR3 spans 13 amino acids. Germline V gene lookup returns CDR1 MNHEY and CDR2 SMNVEV (reference sequence). The CDR3 bases are TGTGCCAGCGGGTTAACGGTGAACACTGAAGCTTTCTTT. Protein: CASGLTVNTEAFF.

The chain uses TRBV11-2 and TRBJ1-1, with unresolved D. CDR1 SGHAT and CDR2 FQNNGV come from the germline V gene. CDR3 length: 11 residues. V lost 5 bases and J 2 bases, leaving 3 bases between the germline ends. CDR3 sequence reads: CASSLNTEAFF. The CDR3 nucleotides read TGTGCCAGCAGCCTAAACACTGAAGCTTTCTTT. The variable domain in full, with the rest retrieved from reference TRBV11-2 and TRBJ1-1, is EAGVAQSPRYKIIEKRQSVAFWCNPISGHATLYWYQQILGQGPKLLIQFQNNGVVDDSQLPKDRFSAERLKGVDSTLKIQPAKLEDSAVYLCASSLNTEAFFGQGTRLTVV.

The chain uses TRBV7-2 and TRBJ2-7; the match to TRBD2 covers 10 bases. In germline, CDR1 is SGHTA, CDR2 FQGNSA. V was clipped by 1 base and J by 5 bases; unmatched bases: 5. CDR3 length equals 15 residues. DNA of the CDR3: TGTGCCAGCAGCTTAGTCTCTAGCGGGAGCCACGAGCAGTACTTC. It translates to CASSLVSSGSHEQYF.

This clone was counted once. The chain links TRBV7-2 to TRBJ2-1; the D gene could be TRBD1 or TRBD2 (5 bases each). There are 16 residues in the CDR3. Germline V gene data show CDR1 as SGHTA and CDR2 as FQGNSA. V was pared by 3 bases and J by 4 bases, with 16 bases between. The CDR3 DNA reads TGTGCCAGCAGCTTTTTGGGCGGTGGGGGATACAATGAGCAGTTCTTC. It yields the protein CASSFLGGGGYNEQFF.

V is TRBV7-9 and J is TRBJ1-4; tentatively, D is TRBD1 (5 bases). The CDR3 sequence is 14 residues long. Looked up from germline, CDR1 is SEHNR and CDR2 is FQNEAQ (reference sequence). V lost 5 bases, J lost 5 bases, and 12 bases lay in between. The CDR3 nucleotides read TGTGCCAGCAGCCACCGGGACGTAAATGAAAAACTGTTTTTT. This codes for CASSHRDVNEKLFF.

The chain is built from TRBV7-2 and TRBJ1-1; no clear D. The CDR3 spans 15 residues. V gave up 5 bases and J gave up 0 bases, with 13 bases separating them. Germline V CDR1 and CDR2: SGHTA, FQGNSA. In DNA form, the CDR3 reads TGTGCCAGCAGCCCGGACTGCCAAATGAACACTGAAGCTTTCTTT. It encodes CASSPDCQMNTEAFF.

V usage is TRBV7-9 and J usage is TRBJ2-7; D is unresolved. The length of the CDR3 is 17 residues. V dropped 5 bases and J dropped 2 bases, with 22 bases sitting between them. Per germline, CDR1 SEHNR and CDR2 FQNEAQ (reference sequence). The CDR3 loop is CASSHLSKRSTAYEQYF. In nucleotides, the CDR3 is TGTGCCAGCAGCCACCTCTCAAAACGGAGTACTGCCTACGAGCAGTACTTC. The whole variable domain, remainder taken from reference TRBV7-9 and TRBJ2-7, is DTGVSQNPRHKITKRGQNVTFRCDPISEHNRLYWYRQTLGQGPEFLTYFQNEAQLEKSRLLSDRFSAERPKGSFSTLEIQRTEQGDSAMYLCASSHLSKRSTAYEQYFGPGTRLTVT.

This chain links TRBV4-1 with TRBJ2-3; D gene unclear. The CDR3 runs to 13 residues. Germline V gene data show CDR1 as MGHRA and CDR2 as YSYEKL. V was pared by 4 bases and J by 2 bases, with 7 bases between. DNA for the CDR3: TGCGCCAGCAGCCTTCTGGCCACAGATACGCAGTATTTT. It codes for CASSLLATDTQYF.

The genes are TRBV27 and TRBJ2-7; D not resolved. CDR1 and CDR2 from the germline V gene are MNHEY and SMNVEV (reference sequence). V lost 4 bases and J lost 4, with 17 bases in between. There are 15 residues in the CDR3. DNA of the CDR3: TGTGCCAGCAGTTCCCACCCTCCGACACGGTACGAGCAGTACTTC. Translation gives CASSSHPPTRYEQYF.

The chain joins TRBV4-2 to TRBJ2-2; D is uncertain. In germline, CDR1 is LGHNA, CDR2 YNFKEQ. Trimming cost V 10 bases and J 5 bases, with 11 bases left between them. The CDR3 sequence is 12 residues long. CDR3 in amino acids: CATTDRTGELFF. The CDR3 DNA sequence: TGTGCCACCACCGATAGGACCGGGGAGCTGTTTTTT.

The genes are TRBV7-8 and TRBJ2-1; 12 bases match TRBD2. The V gene end was trimmed by 5 bases and the J gene end by 4 bases; junction bases not matched to a gene: 9. Germline lookup yields CDR1 SGHVS and CDR2 FQNEAQ. This CDR3 is 17 amino acids long. CDR3 sequence (DNA): TGTGCCAGCAGCCTTCGTACTAGCGGGAGGTTTTACAATGAGCAGTTCTTC. It yields the protein CASSLRTSGRFYNEQFF.

This clone showed up just a few times. The chain carries TRBV9 and TRBJ2-7, with D tentatively TRBD1 or TRBD2 (5 bases each). The germline V gene encodes CDR1 SGDLS and CDR2 YYNGEE. The CDR3 loop spans 15 amino acids. V gave up 0 bases and J gave up 0 bases, with 10 bases separating them. The CDR3 sequence is CASSVGGGVSYEQYF. The CDR3 DNA follows: TGTGCCAGCAGCGTAGGTGGGGGAGTCTCCTACGAGCAGTACTTC.

This rearrangement joins TRBV27 to TRBJ2-7; 10 nucleotides align to TRBD2. The ends lost 10 bases at V and 2 bases at J; junction bases unmatched: 8. The CDR3 has 14 amino acids. From germline, CDR1 is MNHEY and CDR2 SMNVEV (reference sequence). The CDR3, as DNA: TGTGCCACCGGCCTAGCGGGAGCCCCCTACGAGCAGTACTTC. It specifies CATGLAGAPYEQYF.

The J gene is TRBJ2-3, the V gene TRBV6-5; no definite D call. This CDR3 contains 13 residues. CDR1 is MNHEY, CDR2 SVGAGI, per germline. With 7 bases removed from V and 2 bases from J, the gap between germline ends came to 10 bases. The CDR3 spells CASIRSYTDTQYF. CDR3 nucleotide sequence: TGTGCCAGCATCAGGTCCTACACAGATACGCAGTATTTT.

This rearrangement joins TRBV5-1 to TRBJ2-5; D might be TRBD1 (7 bases). The V and J ends lost 0 bases and 2 bases respectively, with 11 bases between them. The CDR3 has 15 amino acids. Germline values: CDR1 SGHRS, CDR2 YFSETQ. The CDR3 DNA follows: TGCGCCAGCAGCTTGGCAGGGGGGCGGCAAGAGACCCAGTACTTC. This codes for CASSLAGGRQETQYF.

This rearrangement joins TRBV5-1 to TRBJ1-2, with no clear D. This CDR3 is 13 amino acids long. Germline V gene data show CDR1 as SGHRS and CDR2 as YFSETQ. V lost 1 base and J lost 4, with 8 bases in between. CDR3 sequence: CASSLSALYGYTF. The CDR3 DNA sequence: TGCGCCAGCAGCTTGTCAGCTCTCTATGGCTACACCTTC.

V is TRBV7-2 and J is TRBJ2-3; TRBD2 might be the D (6 bases). Germline-derived CDR1 and CDR2 are SGHTA and FQGNSA. CDR3 length: 16 amino acids. The V gene lost 5 bases and the J gene lost 0 bases, with 15 bases spanning the gap. CDR3 in DNA: TGTGCCAGCAGCCCCTTAGCGCGGGGAAGCACAGATACGCAGTATTTT. This sequence encodes CASSPLARGSTDTQYF.